These 31 T cell receptor beta chains were sequenced from one sample in a study of T cell responses to AZD1222 COVID-19 vaccine. Produced via immunoSEQ multiplex PCR; TCRdb's table is partial and in-frame only. The sample shows some 130,000 clones, over 90% of them seen only once. Material: peripheral blood, obtained on day 0 of AZD1222 vaccination. These receptors all come from an adult in good health.

The chain has TRBV2 and TRBJ1-6; 8 nucleotides match TRBD1. Germline V gene data show CDR1 as SNHLY and CDR2 as FYNNEI. CDR3 length: 15 residues. Unmatched junction bases numbered 4, after V lost 0 bases and J lost 9 bases. The CDR3: CASSEAFRGLSPLHF. In nucleotides, the CDR3 is TGTGCCAGCAGTGAAGCGTTCAGGGGGCTTTCACCCCTCCACTTT.

This chain uses TRBV6-6 with TRBJ1-3; tentatively, D is TRBD1 (6 bases). The V and J ends lost 6 bases and 7 bases respectively, with 16 bases between them. In germline, CDR1 is MNHNY, CDR2 SVGAGI (reference sequence). The CDR3 runs 14 residues. In nucleotides, the CDR3 is TGTGCCAGCAGGGACAGTGCCCAACGGAACACCATATATTTT. Its translation: CASRDSAQRNTIYF.

This rearrangement joins TRBV7-2 to TRBJ1-5, with D possibly matching TRBD1 (6 bases). CDR3 length equals 16 residues. The V end lost 1 base, the J end lost 6 bases, and 16 bases lay between the germline ends. CDR1 and CDR2 (germline): SGHTA, FQGNSA. In nucleotides, the CDR3 is TGTGCCAGCAGCTTAGAATGGGGGGCGATAAGTCAGCCCCAGCATTTT. Protein: CASSLEWGAISQPQHF. Supplemented by reference TRBV7-2 and TRBJ1-5, the full variable domain reads GAGVSQSPSNKVTEKGKDVELRCDPISGHTALYWYRQSLGQGLEFLIYFQGNSAPDKSGLPSDRFSAERTGGSVSTLTIQRTQQEDSAVYLCASSLEWGAISQPQHFGDGTRLSIL.

V and J are TRBV19 and TRBJ1-5, with 7 bases lining up with TRBD1. Trimming removed 7 bases from V and 6 bases from J; junction bases left unmatched: 15. This CDR3 is 16 amino acids long. Germline assignment: CDR1 LNHDA and CDR2 SQIVND (reference sequence). The CDR3 reads CASTRGTGLNFQPQHF. The CDR3 nucleotides read TGTGCCAGTACCAGGGGGACCGGCCTAAATTTTCAGCCCCAGCATTTT.

CDR3 amino acids: CASSLAAGGNYGYTF. Written as DNA, the CDR3 is TGCGCCAGCAGCTTGGCGGCAGGGGGCAACTATGGCTACACCTTC. J is TRBJ1-2 and V is TRBV5-1; 8 nucleotides match TRBD1. This CDR3 is 15 amino acids long. Trimming at V came to 0 bases and at J to 2 bases, leaving 3 bases not matched to a gene. Germline CDR1 and CDR2: SGHRS and YFSETQ.

This chain connects TRBV2 to TRBJ1-1; D not certain. V shed 4 bases and J shed 0 bases, with 9 bases lying between them. This CDR3 is 14 amino acids long. CDR1 and CDR2 from the germline V gene are SNHLY and FYNNEI. CDR3 sequence: CASSADHLNTEAFF. CDR3 nucleotides: TGTGCCAGCAGTGCCGACCACCTGAACACTGAAGCTTTCTTT.

This chain uses TRBV6-2 or TRBV6-3 with TRBJ1-4, with a weak D call TRBD1 (5 bases). This CDR3 contains 15 residues. Trimming left V 5 bases short and J 8 bases short, with 18 bases between. Germline loops: CDR1 MNHEY, CDR2 SVGEGT. In DNA form, the CDR3 reads TGTGCCAGCAGTCGAGGCCAGGGTTTGGACGAAAAACTGTTTTTT. This codes for CASSRGQGLDEKLFF.

The chain joins TRBV10-3 to TRBJ1-1; D remains unclear. Deletions cut 6 bases from V and 5 bases from J, with 7 bases between. Germline CDR1 reads ENHRY; CDR2 reads SYGVKD. This CDR3 is built from 11 residues. In DNA, the CDR3 is TGTGCCATCAGCCCGGGAACTGAAGCTTTCTTT. Protein sequence: CAISPGTEAFF.

This chain links TRBV7-2 with TRBJ1-2; D may be TRBD1 (6 bases). Trimming took 1 base from V and 7 from J, leaving 16 bases between them. The CDR3 is 15 amino acids. CDR1 and CDR2 from the germline V gene are SGHTA and FQGNSA. The CDR3: CASSLGPGAGTGYTF. The DNA of the CDR3 is TGTGCCAGCAGCTTAGGTCCGGGGGCCGGCACTGGCTACACCTTC.

This rearrangement joins TRBV5-6 to TRBJ1-1; D is uncertain. The V gene's germline CDR1 is SGHDT and CDR2 YYEEEE. Trimming pared 4 bases from V and 6 bases from J, leaving 10 bases between. The CDR3 totals 12 residues. The CDR3 spells CASSTAGSEAFF. CDR3 sequence (DNA): TGTGCCAGCAGCACTGCCGGGTCTGAAGCTTTCTTT.

V is TRBV9 and J is TRBJ2-2; TRBD2 might be the D (6 bases). Germline V lookup: CDR1 SGDLS, CDR2 YYNGEE. There are 16 residues in the CDR3. V lost 0 bases and J 2 bases, leaving 11 bases between the germline ends. CDR3 loop: CASSVEAGGNTGELFF. CDR3 coding DNA: TGTGCCAGCAGCGTAGAGGCCGGGGGAAACACCGGGGAGCTGTTTTTT.

This clone was observed once. V gene TRBV5-8 combines with J gene TRBJ1-4; D unresolved. The CDR3 sequence is 13 residues long. Trimming removed 4 bases at V and 5 bases at J, with 9 bases between. From germline, CDR1 is SGHTS and CDR2 YDEGEE. CDR3 amino acids: CASSNSRNEKLFF. CDR3 bases: TGTGCCAGCAGCAACAGCAGAAATGAAAAACTGTTTTTT.

J is TRBJ2-3 and V is TRBV19; tentatively, D is TRBD1 (7 bases). The germline V gene encodes CDR1 LNHDA and CDR2 SQIVND (reference sequence). The CDR3 has 15 residues. Deletions cut 3 bases from V and 5 bases from J, with 15 bases between. The CDR3: CASSIRAGGKDTQYF. The CDR3 DNA sequence: TGTGCCAGTAGTATTAGAGCAGGGGGGAAAGATACGCAGTATTTT.

V usage is TRBV19 and J usage is TRBJ1-1; TRBD1 is a possible D gene (6 bases). V was shortened by 4 bases and J by 1 base, with 13 bases between the two germline ends. The germline CDR1 and CDR2 sequences are LNHDA and SQIVND (reference sequence). This CDR3 spans 15 amino acids. The CDR3 loop is CASSRTVLANTEAFF. CDR3 DNA: TGTGCCAGTAGTAGGACAGTTCTGGCGAACACTGAAGCTTTCTTT.

This clone was observed a handful of times. V usage is TRBV3-1 (or the pseudogene TRBV3-2) and J usage is TRBJ2-3; TRBD2 matches at 11 bases. The V and J ends lost 4 bases and 1 base, in that order; junction bases with no gene match: 7. The germline CDR1 and CDR2 sequences are LGHDT and YNNKEL (reference sequence). The CDR3 has 17 residues. CDR3 residues: CASSLSTGLAGTDTQYF. In nucleotides, the CDR3 is TGTGCCAGCAGCCTTTCTACGGGACTAGCGGGCACAGATACGCAGTATTTT.

DNA for the CDR3: TGTGCCAGTAGTATAGACCCGGGACGGCCTAATCTCACCTTC. Translated: CASSIDPGRPNLTF. The V and J genes are TRBV19 and TRBJ1-2; D perhaps matches TRBD1 (5 bases). The germline CDR1 and CDR2 sequences are LNHDA and SQIVND (reference sequence). The CDR3 runs to 14 residues. The germline V and J ends were trimmed by 0 bases and 13 bases, with 18 bases remaining between them.

The genes are TRBV5-8 and TRBJ2-2, with 7 bases aligning to TRBD2. V dropped 1 base and J dropped 8; count of bases not matched to a gene: 8. This CDR3 region has 15 residues. CDR1 and CDR2 (germline): SGHTS, YDEGEE. CDR3 sequence (DNA): TGTGCCAGCAGCTTGTATACTAGCGTTACGGGGGAGCTGTTTTTT. Translation gives CASSLYTSVTGELFF. Based on the CDR3 plus reference TRBV5-8 and TRBJ2-2, the full variable domain is EAGVTQSPTHLIKTRGQQATLRCSPISGHTSVYWYQQALGLGLQFLLWYDEGEERNRGNFPPRFSGRQFPNYSSELNVNALELEDSALYLCASSLYTSVTGELFFGEGSRLTVL.

The chain recombines TRBV19 with TRBJ1-5, with D possibly being TRBD1 (5 bases). V was trimmed by 6 bases and J by 0 bases, leaving 18 bases between them. The CDR3 contains 17 residues. Germline CDR1 reads LNHDA; CDR2 reads SQIVND (reference sequence). The CDR3 DNA sequence: TGTGCCAGTAGCAGCGATGGGACGGGTTATAGCAATCAGCCCCAGCATTTT. Encoded protein: CASSSDGTGYSNQPQHF.

This clone was counted a single time. The rearrangement uses TRBV5-1 and TRBJ1-1; the D is unclear. The CDR3 is made up of 15 amino acids. The V end was cut by 0 bases, the J end by 0 bases, with 9 bases between. Germline V gene lookup returns CDR1 SGHRS and CDR2 YFSETQ. The CDR3 region has the DNA TGCGCCAGCAGCTTGGGGGGTCCCGTGAACACTGAAGCTTTCTTT. Encoded protein: CASSLGGPVNTEAFF.

The chain couples TRBV4-1 to TRBJ1-2, with TRBD1 matching 9 bases. The CDR3 sequence is 15 residues long. J lost 9 bases, V lost 0 bases, and 8 bases had no gene match. CDR1 is MGHRA, CDR2 YSYEKL, per germline. This CDR3 reads CASSQEPGQGRSYTF. The DNA of the CDR3 is TGCGCCAGCAGCCAAGAGCCGGGACAGGGAAGAAGCTACACCTTC.

The genes are TRBV10-1 and TRBJ1-6; perhaps TRBD1 as D (6 bases). V was pared by 7 bases and J by 4 bases, with 26 bases between. This CDR3 has 19 residues. Looked up from germline, CDR1 is WNHNN and CDR2 is SYGVQD (reference sequence). CDR3: CASILPRGHRIEYNSPLHF. As DNA, the CDR3 is TGCGCCAGCATTCTACCCCGGGGGCATAGAATAGAATATAATTCACCCCTCCACTTT.

The chain recombines TRBV6-4 with TRBJ2-1; 8 nucleotides line up with TRBD2. V shed 4 bases, J shed 0 bases, and the junction held 2 bases outside the gene matches. The CDR3 runs 15 residues. The germline CDR1 and CDR2 sequences are MRHNA and SNTAGT. The CDR3 protein is CASSAAGGSYNEQFF. Here the CDR3 DNA reads TGTGCCAGCAGTGCGGCGGGGGGCTCCTACAATGAGCAGTTCTTC.

The V and J genes are TRBV6-1 and TRBJ1-1; no clear D gene. CDR3 size: 14 residues. Germline loops: CDR1 MNHNS, CDR2 SASEGT. V lost 0 bases, J lost 8 bases, and 13 bases lay in between. The CDR3 region is CASSEAPISREAFF. DNA for the CDR3: TGTGCCAGCAGTGAAGCCCCCATAAGTCGCGAAGCTTTCTTT.

V usage is TRBV4-1 and J usage is TRBJ2-1; TRBD2 is a possible D gene (6 bases). From germline, CDR1 is MGHRA and CDR2 YSYEKL. The CDR3 sequence is 14 residues long. Trimming pared 3 bases from V and 8 bases from J, leaving 14 bases between. The CDR3 sequence: CASSQPVRGYEQFF. The CDR3 bases are TGCGCCAGCAGCCAGCCCGTGCGGGGTTATGAGCAGTTCTTC.

This clone was counted only a few times. The chain recombines TRBV11-2 with TRBJ1-2; D unresolved. The CDR3 covers 13 residues. V was pared by 5 bases and J by 4 bases, with 11 bases between. Germline V CDR1 and CDR2: SGHAT, FQNNGV. CDR3 residues: CASSGLGVYGYTF. The CDR3 DNA reads TGTGCCAGCAGCGGCCTGGGTGTCTATGGCTACACCTTC.

The V and J genes are TRBV2 and TRBJ1-1; 7 bases align to TRBD1. The CDR3 totals 14 residues. V lost 6 bases and J lost 9; bases outside the gene matches: 13. Germline V gives CDR1 SNHLY, CDR2 FYNNEI. CDR3 protein: CASSDSGQVPQAFF. As DNA, the CDR3 is TGTGCCAGCAGCGACAGCGGACAGGTCCCTCAAGCTTTCTTT. Drawing the rest from reference TRBV2 and TRBJ1-1, the complete variable domain is EPEVTQTPSHQVTQMGQEVILRCVPISNHLYFYWYRQILGQKVEFLVSFYNNEISEKSEIFDDQFSVERPDGSNFTLKIRSTKLEDSAMYFCASSDSGQVPQAFFGQGTRLTVV.

This chain uses TRBV12-3 or TRBV12-4 with TRBJ1-1; D unclear. The CDR3 extends over 12 amino acids. With 5 bases removed from V and 4 bases from J, the gap between germline ends came to 8 bases. The CDR3 DNA sequence: TGTGCCAGCAGTCCCACGAGCACTGAAGCTTTCTTT. This codes for CASSPTSTEAFF.

The chain joins TRBV5-1 to TRBJ2-2; 10 nucleotides match TRBD2. CDR3 length: 16 amino acids. Germline values: CDR1 SGHRS, CDR2 YFSETQ. The V gene end was trimmed by 0 bases and the J gene end by 5 bases; junction bases not matched to a gene: 4. The CDR3 DNA is TGCGCCAGCAGCTTGGACCCAGCGGGGGGGACCGGGGAGCTGTTTTTT. This gives the protein CASSLDPAGGTGELFF.

The chain recombines TRBV18 with TRBJ1-5; the match to TRBD1 covers 10 bases. Germline V gives CDR1 KGHSH, CDR2 LQKENI. Germline trimming cut 6 bases from V and 3 bases from J; bases unmatched to any gene: 8. CDR3 size: 16 residues. The chain's CDR3 is CASSPRGTGVNQPQHF. Here the CDR3 DNA reads TGTGCCAGCTCCCCCAGGGGGACAGGGGTCAATCAGCCCCAGCATTTT.

This clone appeared once. This chain connects TRBV7-2 to TRBJ2-1; no clear D gene. CDR3 length equals 13 residues. V was clipped by 5 bases and J by 15 bases, with 20 bases between them. Germline lookup yields CDR1 SGHTA and CDR2 FQGNSA. The CDR3 nucleotides are TGTGCCAGCAGCCCCATCTCCGGGCCGCCAACGTTCTTC. Translation: CASSPISGPPTFF.

This clone was counted once. CDR3 DNA: TGTGCCAGTAGTATAGATGTGGGGAGGACCCAGCATTTT. This translates into CASSIDVGRTQHF. The gene calls are TRBV19 and TRBJ1-5; D unclear. This CDR3 spans 13 amino acids. V lost 0 bases and J lost 11, with 11 bases in between. Germline V gene data show CDR1 as LNHDA and CDR2 as SQIVND (reference sequence). Combining the CDR3 with reference TRBV19 and TRBJ1-5 gives the whole variable domain DGGITQSPKYLFRKEGQNVTLSCEQNLNHDAMYWYRQDPGQGLRLIYYSQIVNDFQKGDIAEGYSVSREKKESFPLTVTSAQKNPTAFYLCASSIDVGRTQHFGDGTRLSIL.